This paragraph reports one T cell receptor beta chain. This clone's antigen is unknown. The junction and the germline gene differ at one end; a read error may be behind it. The data were taken from a study of tumor and adjacent non-tumor tissue in lung cancer (dated by TCRdb to the late 2010s). For the wider study: By cancer type, the cohort comprised 11 to 12 adenocarcinoma patients, 2 squamous cell carcinoma patients and 1 small cell lung cancer patient. Ages among the roughly 15 patients ranged from about 31 to 85 years, there were around ten men and 5 women, and disease was at TNM stage I to III. A total of 95 million to 150 million productive TCRbeta reads were generated by sequencing, corresponding to an average of roughly 4.1 million reads per sample. The study compared bulk TCRbeta repertoires between lung tumor tissue and matched distant non-tumor lung tissue from some 14 lung cancer patients. Over 25 paired specimens, one tumor and one normal lung sample per patient, were profiled by TCRbeta CDR3 sequencing.

RNA was extracted from bulk unsorted tissue and checked for quality with a NanoDrop ND-1000 and an Agilent 2100. Normal lung samples were distant non-tumor tissue taken more than 3 cm from the tumor edge. Newly diagnosed lung cancer patients without prior chemotherapy who had been admitted for thoracic surgery in China between August and November 2014 were enrolled as donors. The study excluded patients who had received radiotherapy or chemotherapy before or who had another cancer at the same time. Surgical tissue pieces of about 1-2.3 cm3 were preserved in RNAlater solution and were kept at -80 degrees C until use. The library was obtained by multiplex PCR. Sequencing took place on an Illumina HiSeq 2500. TCRbeta libraries were built by three rounds of nested PCR using primers (Table S4), following protocols modified from ARM-PCR. PCR products of 200-500 bp were gel-excised and purified with the QIAquick gel extraction kit before sequencing. From the authors' description of their analysis: Trimmomatic was used to clean the reads, FLASH merged the cleaned reads into complete CDR3 sequences, and MiTCR assigned the sequences to V(D)J germline segments. Clonal diversity was calculated as the inverse Simpson's index using VDJtools. In-frame sequences lacking a premature stop codon were counted as productive reads. In-frame beta chains were kept once TCRdb had trimmed the public reads at Q25 with fastp and called clones with MiXCR. For every CDR3 protein sequence, its rows merge into one entry that carries the most common genes and DNA. None of the V and J calls come from the authors' own analysis; TCRdb made them. This sample comprises 50,000 to 60,000 distinct CDR3 sequences, 70% to 80% of them detected only once. The ten largest clones represent 20% to 25% of the sample.

The germline V gene supplies CDR1 SQVTM and CDR2 ANQGSEA. The CDR3 goes from the cysteine to the phenylalanine over 12 residues. The read is trimmed to its CDR3 DNA, 36 bases read in frame from base 1. Paper-wide results and their limitations: Because peripheral blood was not sequenced, the blood TCRbeta repertoires of the lung cancer patients in the study went unexamined. TCR diversity (inverse Simpson) was significantly higher in tumor than in normal lung tissue (roughly 430 vs 170, P = 0.0075, Mann-Whitney U test). Neither the sequencing platform nor unique molecular identifiers are named or mentioned anywhere in the methods. The top 100 clones made up a significantly larger cumulative share of the repertoire in normal lung than in tumor tissue. TCR diversity was significantly higher in younger patients, and higher tumor TCR diversity was associated with shorter overall and disease-free survival. Only roughly 16 patients were included in the cohort, and the need for larger samples and more detailed clinical data was noted by the authors.

Recombination linked TRBV29-1 to TRBJ2-1, with the D gene tentatively TRBD1 or TRBD2, based on 5 matching bases in each. Input material: distant non-tumor lung tissue. This clonotype was obtained from a woman aged 55-70 years with non-small cell lung cancer. The DNA sequence is TGCGGCGTTGACCGCAGGGCGGGTGAGCAGTTCTTC. This sequence encodes CGVDRRAGEQFF.